The 17 T cell receptor beta chains given below trace back to one sample, sequenced in a study of response to subunit inactivated influenza vaccine. MiXCR, applied by TCRdb to the RT-PCR reads, yields one record per CDR3 protein. The table records some 600,000 distinct CDR3 sequences, around 15% of them present only once. The material sequenced was PBMCs from blood, taken 14 days before vaccination. The receptors come from a man aged 45 to 65 who received an inactivated influenza vaccine.

In its sample, this clonotype was seen many times. CDR3 residues: CASTLSGGSEADTQYF. In DNA form, the CDR3 reads TGTGCCAGCACCCTCTCTGGGGGGAGTGAGGCAGATACGCAGTATTTT. The J gene is TRBJ2-3, the V gene TRBV12-3 or TRBV12-4; weak D call: TRBD2 (6 bases). V lost 7 bases to trimming and J lost 4 bases, with 21 bases between them. This CDR3 spans 16 amino acids.

This clonotype was seen at least ten times. The chain is built from TRBV20-1 and TRBJ1-5, with D perhaps TRBD1 (5 bases). This CDR3 contains 13 residues. Trimming took off 3 bases at V and 3 bases at J, with 9 bases between the two ends. Germline CDR1 and CDR2: DFQATT and SNEGSKA (reference sequence). DNA for the CDR3: TGCAGTGCTAGCGACAGTCACAATCAGCCCCAGCATTTT. Amino acid sequence: CSASDSHNQPQHF.

The rearrangement links TRBV5-1 to TRBJ2-1, with 7 bases aligning to TRBD1. Germline V gene data show CDR1 as SGHRS and CDR2 as YFSETQ. With 5 bases clipped from V and 0 bases from J, the junction kept 5 bases outside the gene matches. This CDR3 has 15 residues. The CDR3 loop reads CASSNRQGSYNEQFF. CDR3 coding DNA: TGCGCCAGCAGTAACCGACAGGGCTCCTACAATGAGCAGTTCTTC.

This clonotype was counted ten times or more. The rearrangement joins TRBV7-8 to TRBJ1-6, with D perhaps matching TRBD1 (5 bases). The CDR3 has 13 amino acids. The V end was cut by 6 bases, the J end by 4 bases, with 7 bases between. In germline, CDR1 is SGHVS, CDR2 FQNEAQ. DNA of the CDR3: TGTGCCAGCAGGGCAGGGTATAATTCACCCCTCCACTTT. Translation: CASRAGYNSPLHF.

This chain connects TRBV20-1 to TRBJ2-6; D uncertain. The germline CDR1 and CDR2 sequences are DFQATT and SNEGSKA (reference sequence). This CDR3 is built from 17 residues. Trimming stripped 1 base from V and 0 bases from J, with 13 bases between. The CDR3 spells CSARVASFNSGANVLTF. Here the CDR3 DNA reads TGCAGTGCTAGAGTGGCGAGCTTTAACTCTGGGGCCAACGTCCTGACTTTC.

This clonotype was detected only a few times. The chain links TRBV14 to TRBJ2-4; 9 bases fit TRBD1. The germline CDR1 and CDR2 sequences are SGHDN and FVKESK. The CDR3 is 16 residues long. With V trimmed by 5 bases and J by 8 bases, 13 bases remained unmatched. The CDR3 spells CASSSDRGPAKDIQYF. In nucleotides, the CDR3 is TGTGCCAGCAGCTCGGACAGGGGACCGGCCAAGGACATTCAGTACTTC. Supplemented by reference TRBV14 and TRBJ2-4, the full variable domain reads EAGVTQFPSHSVIEKGQTVTLRCDPISGHDNLYWYRRVMGKEIKFLLHFVKESKQDESGMPNNRFLAERTGGTYSTLKVQPAELEDSGVYFCASSSDRGPAKDIQYFGAGTRLSVL.

V is TRBV12-3 or TRBV12-4 and J is TRBJ2-3; possible D gene TRBD1, 5 bases. The CDR3 length is 14 residues. The ends were cut back, 11 bases at V and 1 base at J, with 16 bases in the middle. The CDR3 DNA is TGTGCCTCCAGGGCGAAAGTGGGCACAGATACGCAGTATTTT. This gives the protein CASRAKVGTDTQYF.

This clonotype was detected ten times or more. The chain links TRBV5-1 to TRBJ2-7; D is undetermined. The V end was cut by 3 bases, the J end by 2 bases, with 12 bases between. Germline CDR1 reads SGHRS; CDR2 reads YFSETQ. This CDR3 has 14 residues. The CDR3, as DNA: TGCGCCAGCAGCTCGATTGACGGCACCTACGAGCAGTACTTC. Translation gives CASSSIDGTYEQYF.

Turning to this clonotype: The junction departs from germline at one end; a sequencing error may be responsible. The chain recombines TRBV29-1 with TRBJ1-1; D is unclear. CDR3 length: 14 residues. Germline CDR1 reads SQVTM; CDR2 reads ANQGSEA. The CDR3 region has the DNA TGCAGCTTTGAAGGTTTGGGGTTCAACACTGAAGCTTTCTTT. Amino acid sequence: CSFEGLGFNTEAFF.

The table lists this clonotype with a few counts. The chain employs TRBV7-6 and TRBJ2-1; 7 bases match TRBD2. The CDR3 runs 15 residues. The V and J ends lost 5 bases and 5 bases, in that order; junction bases with no gene match: 9. Germline V gives CDR1 SGHVS, CDR2 FNYEAQ. This chain's CDR3 is CASSRPGLQNNEQFF. CDR3 nucleotide sequence: TGTGCCAGCAGCCGACCGGGACTACAAAACAATGAGCAGTTCTTC.

This clonotype was seen a few times. The gene calls are TRBV6-1 and TRBJ2-3, with TRBD1 identical over 7 bases. With 2 bases clipped from V and 3 bases from J, the junction kept 8 bases outside the gene matches. The CDR3 totals 16 residues. The germline gives CDR1 MNHNS, CDR2 SASEGT. CDR3 in DNA: TGTGCCAGCAGTGAATACAGGGGCCCGAGTACAGATACGCAGTATTTT. It yields the protein CASSEYRGPSTDTQYF.

The V and J genes are TRBV7-2 and TRBJ2-2, with 8 bases identical to TRBD2. The germline V gene has CDR1 SGHTA and CDR2 FQGNSA. The CDR3 totals 14 residues. J was trimmed by 0 bases and V by 8 bases; bases with no gene match: 2. CDR3 sequence: CASSGGSNTGELFF. As DNA, the CDR3 is TGTGCCAGCTCGGGGGGGTCGAACACCGGGGAGCTGTTTTTT.

This clonotype was picked up a small number of times. The junction and the germline gene differ at one end; a read error may be behind it. V is TRBV15 and J is TRBJ2-5; 7 bases are a match to TRBD2. Germline assignment: CDR1 LNHNV and CDR2 YYDKDF (reference sequence). The CDR3 length is 16 residues. CDR3 in DNA: TGTGCCACCACCAGGTGGGGGGGGAGGGCTCAAGAGACCCGGTACTTC. The encoded protein is CATTRWGGRAQETRYF.

This clonotype turned up a few times. V usage is TRBV2 and J usage is TRBJ2-1; 8 nucleotides agree with TRBD2. J gave up 7 bases and V 4 bases, and 9 bases lay outside the gene matches. The CDR3 runs 15 residues. CDR1 and CDR2 (germline): SNHLY, FYNNEI. The CDR3 sequence is CASSVPRGGPNEQFF. The CDR3 bases are TGTGCCAGCAGTGTTCCTCGGGGGGGACCTAATGAGCAGTTCTTC.

This clonotype was seen only a few times. V is TRBV5-1 and J is TRBJ2-2, with D uncertain. The CDR3 length is 14 residues. V was cut by 1 base and J by 4 bases, with 8 bases left in between. CDR1 is SGHRS, CDR2 YFSETQ, per germline. DNA for the CDR3: TGCGCCAGCAGCTTGACGGCCGTCACCGGGGAGCTGTTTTTT. Encoded protein: CASSLTAVTGELFF.

The sample holds many counts of this clonotype. The chain carries TRBV2 and TRBJ2-1, with 11 bases that match TRBD2. The germline V gene encodes CDR1 SNHLY and CDR2 FYNNEI. V was clipped by 8 bases and J by 7 bases; unmatched bases: 13. The CDR3 has 16 residues. The CDR3 sequence is CASAEEPGLAENEQFF. CDR3 nucleotide sequence: TGTGCCAGCGCGGAGGAACCGGGACTAGCGGAAAATGAGCAGTTCTTC.

This clonotype was detected only a few times. The chain has TRBV28 and TRBJ2-7; weak D call: TRBD2 (6 bases). This CDR3 is built from 14 residues. The V gene lost 7 bases and the J gene lost 0 bases, with 13 bases spanning the gap. Germline V CDR1 and CDR2: MDHEN, SYDVKM. CDR3 residues: CASTRGTFSYEQYF. The DNA of the CDR3 is TGTGCCAGCACCCGGGGGACTTTCTCCTACGAGCAGTACTTC. Based on the CDR3 plus reference TRBV28 and TRBJ2-7, the full variable domain is DVKVTQSSRYLVKRTGEKVFLECVQDMDHENMFWYRQDPGLGLRLIYFSYDVKMKEKGDIPEGYSVSREKKERFSLILESASTNQTSMYLCASTRGTFSYEQYFGPGTRLTVT.